What follows are 15 T cell receptor beta chains derived from one specimen sequenced in a study of shared clonotypes between healthy human individuals. Repertoires were generated with immunoSEQ multiplex PCR, while TCRdb's copy carries only in-frame clones and drops some. The sample includes 180,000 or so clones, roughly 91% of them seen just once. The sequencing input was naive CD4+ T cells sorted from blood. Subset described: CD45RA+ positively selected. These receptors were collected from a woman in her twenties or thirties in good health.

This rearrangement joins TRBV19 to TRBJ2-7; D possibly corresponds to TRBD2 (6 bases). The germline gives CDR1 LNHDA, CDR2 SQIVND (reference sequence). The ends were cut back, 5 bases at V and 1 base at J, with 15 bases in the middle. The CDR3 contains 15 residues. As DNA, the CDR3 is TGTGCCAGTAGTCGCGGTAGCGGACCATCCTACGAGCAGTACTTC. This encodes CASSRGSGPSYEQYF.

The V call is TRBV18, the J call TRBJ1-1, with a tentative D call TRBD1 (6 bases). The CDR3 is 17 residues long. Trimming removed 2 bases at V and 1 base at J, with 17 bases between. Per germline, CDR1 KGHSH and CDR2 LQKENI. CDR3 protein: CASSPGGTSLRNTEAFF. The CDR3, as DNA: TGTGCCAGCTCACCAGGCGGGACAAGCCTTCGGAACACTGAAGCTTTCTTT.

V and J are TRBV7-8 and TRBJ1-5; D is unresolved. The length of the CDR3 is 18 residues. V lost 1 base and J 6 bases, leaving 22 bases between the germline ends. Per germline, CDR1 SGHVS and CDR2 FQNEAQ. The CDR3 loop reads CASSLDRMGWTVPQPQHF. CDR3 coding DNA: TGTGCCAGCAGCTTAGATCGGATGGGTTGGACGGTTCCTCAGCCCCAGCATTTT.

The rearrangement links TRBV28 to TRBJ2-3; 8 bases are a match to TRBD1. The CDR3 has 15 amino acids. V shed 2 bases and J 7 bases; nucleotides not matched to a gene: 8. Germline V gives CDR1 MDHEN, CDR2 SYDVKM. The CDR3 DNA reads as TGTGCCAGCAGTTTAGCCGGACAGGGAGCGTATACGCAGTATTTT. It specifies CASSLAGQGAYTQYF.

This chain uses TRBV25-1 with TRBJ2-5; TRBD2 aligns across 8 bases. The germline CDR1 and CDR2 sequences are MGHDK and SYGVNS. V shed 4 bases, J shed 1 base, and the junction held 5 bases outside the gene matches. The CDR3 loop spans 15 amino acids. The CDR3: CASSAGSGVQETQYF. The CDR3 region has the DNA TGTGCCAGCAGTGCTGGTAGCGGGGTCCAAGAGACCCAGTACTTC.

The chain uses TRBV5-1 and TRBJ2-1; D uncertain. V dropped 0 bases and J dropped 6 bases, with 7 bases sitting between them. Germline CDR1 and CDR2: SGHRS and YFSETQ. This CDR3 region has 13 residues. The CDR3 loop is CASSLARPNEQFF. As DNA, the CDR3 is TGCGCCAGCAGCTTGGCCAGGCCCAATGAGCAGTTCTTC. The full variable domain, rest sourced from reference TRBV5-1 and TRBJ2-1, is KAGVTQTPRYLIKTRGQQVTLSCSPISGHRSVSWYQQTPGQGLQFLFEYFSETQRNKGNFPGRFSGRQFSNSRSEMNVSTLELGDSALYLCASSLARPNEQFFGPGTRLTVL.

The chain has TRBV6-6 and TRBJ1-2, with D perhaps TRBD1 (5 bases). CDR1 and CDR2 from the germline V gene are MNHNY and SVGAGI (reference sequence). The CDR3 spans 13 residues. Deletions cut 5 bases from V and 1 base from J, with 8 bases between. CDR3 in amino acids: CASSGQRNYGYTF. The CDR3 region has the DNA TGTGCCAGCAGTGGACAACGTAACTATGGCTACACCTTC.

The CDR3 DNA follows: TGTGCCTGGAGTGGGGGCGGGATCCAAAGCGAGCAGTACTTC. This encodes CAWSGGGIQSEQYF. The genes are TRBV30 and TRBJ2-5, with D possibly TRBD2 on 6 matching bases. The closer fit of TRBJ2-7 to the DNA end suggests the J call may be wrong. CDR1 and CDR2 from the germline V gene are GTSNPN and SVGIG (reference sequence). The CDR3 contains 14 residues.

The J gene is TRBJ2-3, the V gene TRBV2; D may correspond to TRBD1 or TRBD2 (6 bases each). V was shortened by 3 bases and J by 0 bases, with 10 bases between the two germline ends. The germline CDR1 and CDR2 sequences are SNHLY and FYNNEI. The CDR3 is 15 residues long. As DNA, the CDR3 is TGTGCCAGCAGTGACAGGGGAGGAAGCACAGATACGCAGTATTTT. It codes for CASSDRGGSTDTQYF.

This chain links TRBV28 with TRBJ1-1; 7 nucleotides agree with TRBD1. V trimming: 9 bases; J trimming: 4 bases; junction bases outside the gene matches: 11. This CDR3 is 14 amino acids long. The germline V gene has CDR1 MDHEN and CDR2 SYDVKM. The DNA of the CDR3 is TGTGCCAGTCACGCACAGGGGTTGGGCACTGAAGCTTTCTTT. The encoded protein is CASHAQGLGTEAFF.

The chain recombines TRBV29-1 with TRBJ1-4, with D unresolved. This CDR3 contains 14 residues. CDR1 and CDR2 from the germline V gene are SQVTM and ANQGSEA. The ends were cut back, 4 bases at V and 0 bases at J, with 9 bases in the middle. The CDR3 nucleotides are TGCAGCGTTGCCCCGGGTCCAACTAATGAAAAACTGTTTTTT. Its protein is CSVAPGPTNEKLFF.

This chain uses TRBV25-1 with TRBJ1-3; perhaps TRBD1 as D (5 bases). The germline gives CDR1 MGHDK, CDR2 SYGVNS. V lost 3 bases and J lost 3, with 12 bases in between. CDR3 length equals 15 residues. The CDR3 DNA reads as TGTGCCAGCAGTGACAGGGTGGCCCGTGGAAACACCATATATTTT. Its translation is CASSDRVARGNTIYF.

This clone appeared once. The gene calls are TRBV9 and TRBJ2-5; D uncertain. Per the germline V gene, CDR1 is SGDLS and CDR2 is YYNGEE. The CDR3 length is 16 residues. Trimming shortened V by 0 bases and J by 1 base, and 13 bases separated the two germline ends. CDR3 nucleotide sequence: TGTGCCAGCAGCGTAGTCGCCCTGGCAGGCCAAGAGACCCAGTACTTC. It is translated as CASSVVALAGQETQYF.

This chain links TRBV7-6 with TRBJ1-4; 7 nucleotides line up with TRBD1. CDR1 and CDR2 from the germline V gene are SGHVS and FNYEAQ. Trimming took 8 bases from V and 7 from J; bases not matched to a gene: 1. The CDR3 has 11 amino acids. The CDR3, as DNA: TGTGCCAGCGGGACAGCTGAAAAACTGTTTTTT. This encodes CASGTAEKLFF. The whole variable domain, filled in from reference TRBV7-6 and TRBJ1-4, reads GAGVSQSPRYKVTKRGQDVALRCDPISGHVSLYWYRQALGQGPEFLTYFNYEAQQDKSGLPNDRFSAERPEGSISTLTIQRTEQRDSAMYRCASGTAEKLFFGSGTQLSVL.

V gene TRBV7-2 combines with J gene TRBJ2-1; 8 nucleotides match TRBD1. CDR1 SGHTA and CDR2 FQGNSA come from the germline V gene. This CDR3 region has 14 residues. V was pared by 5 bases and J by 7 bases, with 7 bases of the junction left unmatched. CDR3 sequence (DNA): TGTGCCAGCAGCCGCGGACAGGGTTGGAATGAGCAGTTCTTC. Amino acids: CASSRGQGWNEQFF.